Described below is a single T cell receptor beta chain sequence and its context. The same CDR3 can be traced to other DNA sequences in this sample. From germline, CDR1 is SEHNR and CDR2 FQNEAQ (reference sequence). V lost 1 base to trimming and J lost 0 bases, with 5 bases between them. The CDR3 spans 14 residues. This sample was included in a study of shared clonotypes between healthy human individuals. The method was immunoSEQ multiplex PCR; TCRdb's version includes in-frame clones alone and lacks a portion of them. The sample includes 2 million to 2.5 million clones, 90% to 95% of them seen just once. CD8 cells classed as naive were CD45RO-negative and positively selected for CCR7, excluding terminally differentiated effector memory CD45RA+ cells.

This chain connects TRBV7-9 to TRBJ2-3; D not certain. Material for sequencing was naive CD8+ T cells from PBMCs. This TCR was recovered from a man younger than 35 in good health. Some clones in this sample may be carry-over from other donors' samples. CDR3 sequence (DNA): TGTGCCAGCAGCTTAGGACCAAGCACAGATACGCAGTATTTT. Amino acid sequence: CASSLGPSTDTQYF.